The 20 T cell receptor beta chains in this list originate from one sample, sequenced in a study of monozygotic twins with inflammatory bowel disease. From its re-call of the 5' RACE reads, TCRdb lists each CDR3 protein once, without DNA. Its listing shows tens of thousands of distinct CDR3 sequences. Sequenced material: blood. These receptors were obtained from a human donor with ulcerative colitis or Crohn's disease, or a healthy co-twin of an affected twin (not recorded which).

The rearrangement links TRBV6-1 to TRBJ1-2; absent DNA, TCRdb's TRBD1 call cannot be checked. CDR1 is MNHNS, CDR2 SASEGT, per germline. This CDR3 contains 16 residues. The CDR3 loop is CASTPMGGGQIDGYTF.

The chain has TRBV7-6 and TRBJ2-3. The CDR3 runs 12 residues. Germline assignment: CDR1 SGHVS and CDR2 FNYEAQ. The CDR3 sequence: CASSLVADTQYF. Looking up the rest from reference TRBV7-6 and TRBJ2-3 gives the full variable domain: GAGVSQSPRYKVTKRGQDVALRCDPISGHVSLYWYRQALGQGPEFLTYFNYEAQQDKSGLPNDRFSAERPEGSISTLTIQRTEQRDSAMYRCASSLVADTQYFGPGTRLTVL.

The V gene is TRBV5-5, the J gene TRBJ2-3; TCRdb proposes TRBD2, but this gene call is untestable without DNA. CDR1 and CDR2 from the germline V gene are SGHKS and YYEKEE (reference sequence). This CDR3 comprises 16 residues. The CDR3 loop is CASSFISGGSTDTQYF.

The chain is built from TRBV20-1 and TRBJ1-2. Germline assignment: CDR1 DFQATT and CDR2 SNEGSKA (reference sequence). This CDR3 spans 12 amino acids. The CDR3 loop is CSGGEINYGYTF.

The chain is built from TRBV12-3 or TRBV12-4 and TRBJ1-3; absent DNA, TCRdb's TRBD1 call cannot be checked. This CDR3 is 14 amino acids long. The CDR3 is CASRLTVSGNTIYF.

The chain links TRBV12-3 or TRBV12-4 to TRBJ1-4; the D call from TCRdb, TRBD1, cannot be confirmed without DNA. This CDR3 comprises 15 residues. This CDR3 reads CASSLVGRGDEKLFF.

The chain joins TRBV7-2 to TRBJ2-3; TCRdb designates TRBD1, a call that cannot be tested without DNA. The CDR3 is 16 residues long. CDR1 is SGHTA and CDR2 is FQGNSA in the germline V gene. The CDR3 loop is CASSLEAFRGTDTQYF.

V gene TRBV4-1 combines with J gene TRBJ2-5; as DNA is missing, the TRBD2 call by TCRdb cannot be tested. The CDR3 has 18 residues. CDR1 is MGHRA and CDR2 is YSYEKL in the germline V gene. This chain's CDR3 is CASSQSILAGVGQETQYF.

The chain joins TRBV27 to TRBJ2-1; TCRdb calls TRBD2, which cannot be checked without DNA. The CDR3 runs 15 residues. CDR1 is MNHEY, CDR2 SMNVEV, per germline (reference sequence). CDR3 amino acids: CASSPLRGLYNEQFF.

The genes are TRBV6-5 and TRBJ1-1. This CDR3 region has 13 residues. Germline V gene lookup returns CDR1 MNHEY and CDR2 SVGAGI. CDR3 in amino acids: CASSPTEGTEAFF.

V and J are TRBV3-1 and TRBJ2-2; with no DNA, the TCRdb D assignment of TRBD1 cannot be verified. The CDR3 runs 13 residues. Looked up from germline, CDR1 is LGHDT and CDR2 is YNNKEL (reference sequence). The CDR3 protein is CASRTGNTGELFF.

The chain has TRBV12-3 or TRBV12-4 and TRBJ2-1; the D call from TCRdb, TRBD1, cannot be confirmed without DNA. The CDR3 runs to 14 residues. The CDR3 loop is CASSLQGTYNEQFF.

V usage is TRBV14 and J usage is TRBJ2-7. Germline CDR1 and CDR2: SGHDN and FVKESK. The CDR3 totals 13 residues. The CDR3 region is CASSFGSPYEQYF.

The V gene is TRBV10-1, the J gene TRBJ2-2; TCRdb's assignment of TRBD1 cannot be checked, as there is no DNA. This CDR3 is 13 amino acids long. Germline CDR1 and CDR2: WNHNN and SYGVQD (reference sequence). The CDR3 loop is CASSGGNTGELFF.

The V and J genes are TRBV7-9 and TRBJ2-3. The CDR3 is 12 amino acids. Germline V gives CDR1 SEHNR, CDR2 FQNEAQ (reference sequence). This chain's CDR3 is CASASSTDTQYF.

CDR3 sequence reads: CATQQSGSGNTIYF. V gene TRBV18 combines with J gene TRBJ1-3. CDR3 size: 14 residues. The germline V gene has CDR1 KGHSH and CDR2 LQKENI.

V gene TRBV20-1 combines with J gene TRBJ2-1; no DNA is available, so the TRBD1 call from TCRdb remains unchecked. This CDR3 is 15 amino acids long. Germline V gene data show CDR1 as DFQATT and CDR2 as SNEGSKA (reference sequence). CDR3 region: CSASRPGVRGGEQFF.

The rearrangement links TRBV7-2 to TRBJ2-5; TCRdb's D gene call, TRBD1, goes unchecked for lack of DNA. Germline V gene data show CDR1 as SGHTA and CDR2 as FQGNSA. The CDR3 has 15 residues. CDR3 in amino acids: CASSLLGGGEETQYF.

The CDR3 spells CASSLSPGLAGTTGELFF. The rearrangement joins TRBV5-1 to TRBJ2-2; TCRdb calls TRBD2, which cannot be checked without DNA. Germline V gives CDR1 SGHRS, CDR2 YFSETQ. The CDR3 is 18 amino acids.

CDR3 amino acids: CASSLMGTSYEQYF. The rearrangement links TRBV5-5 to TRBJ2-7. This CDR3 is built from 14 residues. Germline V gene sequence: CDR1 SGHKS, CDR2 YYEKEE (reference sequence).